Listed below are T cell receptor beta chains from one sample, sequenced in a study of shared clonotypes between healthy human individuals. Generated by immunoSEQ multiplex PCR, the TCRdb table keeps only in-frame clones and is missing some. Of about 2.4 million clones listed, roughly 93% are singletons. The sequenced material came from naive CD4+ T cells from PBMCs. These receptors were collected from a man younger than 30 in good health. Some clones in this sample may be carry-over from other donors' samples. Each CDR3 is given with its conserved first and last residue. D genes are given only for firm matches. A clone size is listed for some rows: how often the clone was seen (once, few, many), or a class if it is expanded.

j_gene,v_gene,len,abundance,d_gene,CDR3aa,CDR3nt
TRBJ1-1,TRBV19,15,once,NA,CASSIIGRSNTEAFF,TGTGCCAGTAGTATAATCGGCAGGAGTAACACTGAAGCTTTCTTT
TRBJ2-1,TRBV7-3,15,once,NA,CASSSLGGFYNEQFF,TGTGCCAGCAGCTCTCTAGGGGGGTTCTACAATGAGCAGTTCTTC
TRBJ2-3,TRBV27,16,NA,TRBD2,CASSPIGTSGTDTQYF,TGTGCCAGCAGCCCCATCGGGACTAGCGGCACAGATACGCAGTATTTT
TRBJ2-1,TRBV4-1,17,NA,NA,CASSQVWDWRRQGEQFF,TGCGCCAGCAGCCAAGTTTGGGACTGGAGGCGGCAGGGTGAGCAGTTCTTC
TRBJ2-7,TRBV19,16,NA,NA,CASSIGGGAAAREQYF,TGTGCCAGTAGTATAGGAGGAGGCGCAGCGGCTCGCGAGCAGTACTTC
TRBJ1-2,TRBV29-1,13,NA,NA,CSVEGPEFHGYTF,TGCAGCGTTGAAGGGCCAGAGTTTCATGGCTACACCTTC
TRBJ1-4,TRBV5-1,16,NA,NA,CASSLESIATNEKLFF,TGCGCCAGCAGCCTCGAGTCTATTGCAACTAATGAAAAACTGTTTTTT
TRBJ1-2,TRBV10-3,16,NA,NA,CAISEQISVAGYGYTF,TGTGCCATCAGTGAACAGATAAGTGTGGCAGGTTATGGCTACACCTTC
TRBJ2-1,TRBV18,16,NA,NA,CASSLMQGSSYNEQFF,TGTGCCAGCTCGCTCATGCAGGGGAGCTCCTACAATGAGCAGTTCTTC
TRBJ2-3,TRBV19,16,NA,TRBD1,CASSSRRQGITDTQYF,TGTGCCAGTAGTTCCCGCCGACAGGGAATCACAGATACGCAGTATTTT
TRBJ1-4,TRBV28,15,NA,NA,CASSGSRQTNEKLFF,TGTGCCAGCAGTGGTAGTAGACAGACTAATGAAAAACTGTTTTTT
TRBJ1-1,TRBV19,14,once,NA,CASKKGLLDTEAFF,TGTGCCAGTAAAAAGGGGTTACTCGACACTGAAGCTTTCTTT
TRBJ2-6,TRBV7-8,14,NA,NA,CASRMRTGANVLTF,TGTGCCAGTAGGATGCGGACTGGGGCCAACGTCCTGACTTTC
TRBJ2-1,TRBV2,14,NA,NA,CASSEQGFYNEQFF,TGTGCCAGCAGTGAACAGGGGTTCTACAATGAGCAGTTCTTC
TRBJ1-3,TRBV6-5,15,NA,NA,CASSKQGFSGNTIYF,TGTGCCAGCAGTAAGCAGGGGTTCTCTGGAAACACCATATATTTT
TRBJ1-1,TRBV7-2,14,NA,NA,CASSLEQMNTEAFF,TGTGCCAGCAGCTTGGAACAGATGAACACTGAAGCTTTCTTT
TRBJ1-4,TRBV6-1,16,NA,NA,CASSAQNPGGNEKLFF,TGTGCCAGCAGTGCCCAAAATCCGGGGGGGAATGAAAAACTGTTTTTT
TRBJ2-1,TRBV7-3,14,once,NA,CASSLGFRVNEQFF,TGTGCCAGCAGCTTAGGTTTCAGGGTCAATGAGCAGTTCTTC
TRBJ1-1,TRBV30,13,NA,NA,CAWSVEVRAEAFF,TGTGCCTGGAGTGTAGAGGTCAGGGCTGAAGCTTTCTTT
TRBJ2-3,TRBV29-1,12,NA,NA,CSALHSTDTQYF,TGCAGCGCCCTACATAGCACAGATACGCAGTATTTT
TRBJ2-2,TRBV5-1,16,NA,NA,CASSLEGLVYTGELFF,TGCGCCAGCAGCTTGGAGGGGCTCGTTTACACCGGGGAGCTGTTTTTT
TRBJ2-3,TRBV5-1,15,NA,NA,CASSLPVTETDTQYF,TGCGCCAGCAGTCTCCCCGTAACCGAGACAGATACGCAGTATTTT
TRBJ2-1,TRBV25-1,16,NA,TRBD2,CASSPTGTSLYNEQFF,TGTGCCAGCAGTCCTACCGGGACTAGCCTCTACAATGAGCAGTTCTTC
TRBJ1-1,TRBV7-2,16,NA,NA,CASSLMGSGVGTEAFF,TGTGCCAGCAGCTTAATGGGCTCTGGGGTGGGCACTGAAGCTTTCTTT
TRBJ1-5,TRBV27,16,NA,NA,CASAFNNPQGNQPQHF,TGTGCCAGCGCCTTTAATAATCCCCAGGGTAATCAGCCCCAGCATTTT
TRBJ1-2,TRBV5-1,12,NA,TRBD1,CASSLDRDGYTF,TGCGCCAGCAGCCTTGACAGGGATGGCTACACCTTC
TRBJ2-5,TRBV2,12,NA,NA,CASSPQDETQYF,TGTGCCAGCAGTCCTCAGGACGAGACCCAGTACTTC
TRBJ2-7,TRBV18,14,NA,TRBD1,CASALDRGTYEQYF,TGTGCCAGCGCCCTCGACAGGGGAACCTACGAGCAGTACTTC
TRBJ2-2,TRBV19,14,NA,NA,CASRGQGNTGELFF,TGTGCCAGCCGAGGGCAGGGTAACACCGGGGAGCTGTTTTTT
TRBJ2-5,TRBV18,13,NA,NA,CASSPRQQETQYF,TGTGCCAGCTCACCACGGCAGCAAGAGACCCAGTACTTC
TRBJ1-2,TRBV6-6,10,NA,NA,CASSNAGYTF,TGTGCCAGCAGCAATGCAGGCTACACCTTC
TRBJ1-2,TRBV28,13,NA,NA,CATGSRFGYGYTF,TGTGCCACGGGATCACGATTCGGCTATGGCTACACCTTC
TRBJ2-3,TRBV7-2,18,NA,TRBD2,CASSPGGEGGSSTDTQYF,TGTGCCAGCAGCCCGGGAGGGGAGGGGGGCTCTAGCACAGATACGCAGTATTTT
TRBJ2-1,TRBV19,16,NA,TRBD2,CASSTPLAALRDEQFF,TGTGCCAGTAGTACGCCACTAGCGGCCTTACGGGATGAGCAGTTCTTC
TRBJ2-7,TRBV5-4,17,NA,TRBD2,CASSDKQSSGFPYEQYF,TGTGCCAGCAGCGACAAACAGTCTAGCGGGTTTCCCTACGAGCAGTACTTC
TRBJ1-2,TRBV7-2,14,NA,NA,CASSLVLGDYGYTF,TGTGCCAGCAGCTTAGTGTTAGGGGACTATGGCTACACCTTC
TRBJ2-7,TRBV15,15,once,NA,CATSRGPGGPYEQYF,TGTGCCACCAGCAGAGGGCCCGGGGGGCCCTACGAGCAGTACTTC
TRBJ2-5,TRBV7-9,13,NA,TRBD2,CATHLAGQETQYF,TGTGCCACACACCTAGCGGGGCAAGAGACCCAGTACTTC
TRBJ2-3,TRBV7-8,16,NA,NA,CASSLSPSRNTDTQYF,TGTGCCAGCAGCTTATCCCCTAGCCGCAACACAGATACGCAGTATTTT
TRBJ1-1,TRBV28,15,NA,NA,CASRPPGFRNTEAFF,TGTGCCAGCAGGCCCCCTGGGTTTCGGAACACTGAAGCTTTCTTT
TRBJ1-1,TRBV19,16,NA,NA,CASSISARVRNTEAFF,TGTGCCAGTAGTATAAGTGCCAGGGTTAGAAACACTGAAGCTTTCTTT
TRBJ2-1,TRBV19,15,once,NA,CASSISGAPYNEQFF,TGTGCCAGTAGTATAAGCGGAGCACCCTACAATGAGCAGTTCTTC
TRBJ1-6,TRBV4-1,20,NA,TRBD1,CASSQDPDRANSAQLSPLHF,TGCGCCAGCAGCCAAGACCCCGACAGGGCTAACTCAGCCCAACTTTCACCCCTCCACTTT
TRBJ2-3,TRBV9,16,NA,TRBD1,CASSPRTGTGTDTQYF,TGTGCCAGCAGCCCCCGGACCGGGACAGGGACAGATACGCAGTATTTT